This TCR beta chain comes out of a study of blood T cells in healthy people across ages (dated by TCRdb to the mid-2010s). Broadly, across the study: Template switching captured roughly one uniquely barcoded TCR beta cDNA molecule per two T cells in model experiments. The study measured age-related changes in TCR beta repertoire diversity using deep sequencing normalized with unique cDNA molecular identifiers. Donors were grouped into four age groups: young (average roughly 17 years), middle-aged (39), aged (around 60) and long-lived (just over 80). To avoid experimental bias, donors of different ages were randomly spread across the sequencing lanes. Two additional independent replicas of 1 million unique cDNA reads from the same blood draw were analyzed for two donors (one aged 18 to 30 and one aged 80 or older).

About this clonotype: Its antigen is still unknown. One base away there is no much larger clone; base qualities are not given.

Libraries were constructed by 5' RACE. For sequencing, an Illumina HiSeq 2500 was employed. A second PCR of about 6 to 11 cycles was run with a J-beta primer mix and a sample-barcoded 5' primer. A template-switch 5' adaptor carrying 12 random nucleotides introduced a unique molecular identifier onto each TCR beta cDNA molecule. Each sample yielded at least 2.5 million CDR3-containing paired-end reads. The Mint cDNA synthesis kit, primed by a TRBC-specific oligonucleotide, was used to synthesize first-strand cDNA from all RNA. All cDNA was treated with uracil-DNA glycosylase and then went through a first 18-cycle PCR with the universal primers M1SS and BC2_uni_R. Regarding the original processing steps: Each sample was normalized by randomly selecting 1 million high-quality reads, each carrying a distinct molecular identifier. Instead of being binned into consensus sequences, reads that shared molecular identifiers were thrown out. CDR3 identification, clonotype clustering and error correction used MiTCR with a Q25 quality threshold and the strictest error-elimination algorithm. A nonparametric unseen species model with Euler transformation was used to estimate lower-bound total TCR beta diversity. TCRdb reanalyzed the raw reads on its own, using fastp at Q25 for trimming and MiXCR for clone calling, and kept in-frame beta chains. When rows share a CDR3 protein, they turn into one entry using the most common DNA and genes. In this record, the V and J calls reflect TCRdb's handling and not the investigators' own analysis. Here the sample has about 1.4 million distinct CDR3 sequences; 55% to 75% occur a single time. The ten largest clones add up to 6.5% to 8.5% of the sample.

The research as a whole found: Because donor CMV infection status was unknown, age-related changes in expanded clonotypes were potentially confounded. Because profiling used bulk unsorted PBMCs, naive and antigen-experienced compartments could not be compared conclusively. As age increased, observed TCR beta diversity per million T cells dropped in a roughly linear way, and a significant reduction was already evident by age 40. Compared with the aged group, more naive CD4+ T cells, fewer expanded clones and increased TCR diversity were shown by the long-lived group, suggesting age selection. Total diversity estimates from one million sequenced T cells were considered lower bounds and underestimates. Observed TCR beta diversity correlated strongly with the percentage of naive T cells measured by flow cytometry.

The CDR3 numbers 16 residues from cysteine through phenylalanine. Kept here is only the CDR3 DNA, which spans 48 bases and is read in frame from base 1. V is cut back by 3 bases and J by 9 bases, with 9 bases in the junction unmatched. Taken from the germline V gene (reference sequence), the CDR1 and CDR2 loops are MNHEY and SMNVEV. Systemically healthy Caucasian individuals from Russia, roughly 40 in total and aged roughly 6 to 100 years, were included as donors. Approximately 10 milliliters of peripheral blood were collected from each donor into EDTA-treated Vacutainer tubes. PBMCs were isolated by Ficoll-Paque density-gradient centrifugation, with at least 6 million obtained per sample. Trizol reagent was used to extract total RNA from PBMCs, with at least 5.5 micrograms per sample. Naive CD45RAhigh/CD27high T cell percentages were measured by flow cytometry on a PBMC aliquot from every donor.

This clonotype originated in a man between 18 and 35 years old in good health. This sequence uses TRBV27 and TRBJ2-1; TRBD2 fits 12 bases in the junction. Sequenced material: blood. CDR3 loop: CASSLLTSGSSSEQFF. In nucleotides, the sequence is TGTGCCAGCAGTTTGTTGACTAGCGGGAGTTCAAGTGAGCAGTTCTTC.